Listed here is a single T cell receptor beta chain. No antigen is known for it. Sequencing was performed with immunoSEQ multiplex PCR; in TCRdb, only in-frame clones are kept and a portion is missing. The sample contains around 70,000 clones, 86% of which appear only once. The sample comes from a study of T cells in localized non-small cell lung cancer. Study results and caveats: It was uninvolved adjacent lung that showed the highest T cell clonality, exceeding tumor. Among blood samples, higher T cell density accompanied longer overall survival. When the top 100 tumor clones were examined, a median about 60 of them also appeared in the adjacent lung, which was paired and uninvolved. Sequencing involved a lone tumor region, leaving heterogeneity possible.

The CDR3 runs to 13 residues. Trimming pared 2 bases from V and 10 bases from J, leaving 15 bases between. Germline-derived CDR1 and CDR2 are LNHDA and SQIVND (reference sequence). The receptor's source is a male donor older than 55 with stage III squamous cell lung carcinoma. Sequenced here: peripheral blood, sampled before any cancer treatment. This chain links TRBV19 with TRBJ2-7, with unresolved D. The CDR3 spells CASSIILLDHQYF. CDR3 DNA: TGTGCCAGTAGTATAATTCTCCTAGACCACCAGTACTTC.